Below, 24 T cell receptor beta chains from the same sample are listed, as sequenced in a study of early T cells in non-severe SARS-CoV-2 infection. TCRdb redid the calling of the 5' RACE reads with MiXCR, one entry per CDR3 protein. The sample has 100,000 or so distinct CDR3 sequences; roughly 15% are singletons. Specimen: whole blood, collected at baseline. The receptors stem from an adult who was a healthcare worker with PCR-confirmed SARS-CoV-2 infection or an uninfected control (not recorded which).

The chain couples TRBV24-1 to TRBJ2-3, with TRBD1 matching over 9 bases. This CDR3 is built from 16 residues. Germline V lookup: CDR1 KGHDR, CDR2 SFDVKD. The V and J ends lost 3 bases and 3 bases, in that order; junction bases with no gene match: 6. CDR3: CATSDPGQGSTDTQYF. In DNA form, the CDR3 reads TGTGCCACCAGTGATCCAGGACAGGGGTCAACAGATACGCAGTATTTT.

This clonotype came up a few times. The chain recombines TRBV7-2 with TRBJ2-5; D call uncertain. Germline CDR1 SGHTA, CDR2 FQGNSA. The CDR3 loop spans 13 amino acids. Trimming stripped 4 bases from V and 0 bases from J, with 6 bases between. CDR3 nucleotide sequence: TGTGCCAGCAGCTGGACGGACCAAGAGACCCAGTACTTC. Translation: CASSWTDQETQYF.

The J gene is TRBJ1-2, the V gene TRBV11-2; the D is unclear. Germline CDR1 and CDR2: SGHAT and FQNNGV. Trimming took 4 bases from V and 0 from J, leaving 9 bases between them. The CDR3 runs 14 residues. CDR3: CASSSGPSNYGYTF. CDR3 bases: TGTGCCAGCAGCTCTGGCCCTTCTAACTATGGCTACACCTTC.

The chain joins TRBV11-2 to TRBJ2-3; D remains ambiguous. The CDR3 is 14 amino acids. The ends were cut back, 5 bases at V and 3 bases at J, with 12 bases in the middle. In germline, CDR1 is SGHAT, CDR2 FQNNGV. The CDR3 protein is CASSRPGVTDTQYF. The CDR3 DNA reads TGTGCCAGCAGCCGACCCGGCGTGACAGATACGCAGTATTTT.

The sample holds many counts of this clonotype. The genes are TRBV12-3 or TRBV12-4 and TRBJ2-1; 9 bases are shared with TRBD1. V trimming: 1 base; J trimming: 9 bases; junction bases outside the gene matches: 4. The CDR3 is made up of 14 amino acids. The CDR3 reads CASSLDRGLAEQFF. The CDR3 DNA sequence: TGTGCCAGCAGTTTAGACAGGGGGCTGGCTGAGCAGTTCTTC.

The chain carries TRBV7-3 and TRBJ2-3; perhaps TRBD1 as D (6 bases). Trimming stripped 5 bases from V and 2 bases from J, with 14 bases between. The CDR3 contains 15 residues. Germline values: CDR1 SGHTA, CDR2 FQGTGA. The CDR3 DNA sequence: TGTGCCAGCAGCCCACTGGGGGCCCCCACAGATACGCAGTATTTT. It codes for CASSPLGAPTDTQYF.

This clonotype was observed a few times. The genes are TRBV6-2 or TRBV6-3 and TRBJ2-7, with D perhaps TRBD2 (5 bases). This CDR3 spans 14 amino acids. Trimming pared 6 bases from V and 2 bases from J, leaving 14 bases between. The V gene's germline CDR1 is MNHEY and CDR2 SVGEGT. The CDR3 DNA is TGTGCCAGCAGGCCCTCACTAGTCACCTACGAGCAGTACTTC. Translating it yields CASRPSLVTYEQYF.

V usage is TRBV7-2 and J usage is TRBJ2-1; a possible D gene is TRBD2 (6 bases). From germline, CDR1 is SGHTA and CDR2 FQGNSA. This CDR3 is built from 15 residues. Trimming pared 2 bases from V and 10 bases from J, leaving 18 bases between. The CDR3 here is CASSLNVGSRGEQFF. In DNA, the CDR3 is TGTGCCAGCAGCTTAAATGTCGGGAGTAGGGGAGAGCAGTTCTTC.

This clonotype was detected a few times. The chain recombines TRBV29-1 with TRBJ2-3; D possibly corresponds to TRBD2 (6 bases). There are 13 residues in the CDR3. Germline V CDR1 and CDR2: SQVTM, ANQGSEA. V lost 4 bases, J lost 6 bases, and 14 bases lay in between. CDR3 region: CSVAKRREDTQYF. In DNA form, the CDR3 reads TGCAGCGTTGCGAAGCGGAGGGAGGATACGCAGTATTTT.

This clonotype has at least ten counts. The J gene is TRBJ2-7, the V gene TRBV12-3 or TRBV12-4; 9 bases are shared with TRBD1. CDR3 length: 11 residues. Unmatched junction bases numbered 1, after V lost 4 bases and J lost 9 bases. CDR3 coding DNA: TGTGCCAGCAGTTCGGGACAGGGGCAGTACTTC. Translation gives CASSSGQGQYF.

This clonotype showed up just a few times. V and J are TRBV27 and TRBJ1-5, with TRBD1 as a possible D gene (6 bases). Deletions cut 2 bases from V and 4 bases from J, with 12 bases between. CDR1 MNHEY and CDR2 SMNVEV come from the germline V gene (reference sequence). CDR3 length: 15 residues. Here the CDR3 DNA reads TGTGCCAGCAGTTTAGCTTCAGGGGCAAATCAGCCCCAGCATTTT. Translation: CASSLASGANQPQHF.

This chain joins TRBV10-3 and TRBJ2-6; D not resolved. CDR1 is ENHRY and CDR2 is SYGVKD in the germline V gene. The CDR3 is made up of 17 amino acids. Trimming shortened V by 7 bases and J by 1 base, and 17 bases separated the two germline ends. The DNA for the CDR3 is TGTGCCATCACCCAACTCCCCGGACCTTCTGGGGCCAACGTCCTGACTTTC. This encodes CAITQLPGPSGANVLTF.

The chain uses TRBV3-1 and TRBJ1-6; tentative D call: TRBD1 (6 bases). CDR3 length: 15 residues. The ends were cut back, 2 bases at V and 5 bases at J, with 10 bases in the middle. CDR1 is LGHDT and CDR2 is YNNKEL in the germline V gene (reference sequence). This CDR3 reads CASSQMTGDNSPLHF. In DNA form, the CDR3 reads TGTGCCAGCAGCCAAATGACAGGAGATAATTCACCCCTCCACTTT.

This clonotype was detected ten times or more. The chain joins TRBV20-1 to TRBJ2-2; 11 bases match TRBD2. This CDR3 has 14 amino acids. V lost 6 bases, J lost 7 bases, and 7 bases stayed unmatched. The germline V gene encodes CDR1 DFQATT and CDR2 SNEGSKA (reference sequence). The CDR3 is CSALTSGRSGELFF. CDR3 DNA sequence: TGCAGTGCCCTCACTAGCGGGAGAAGCGGGGAGCTGTTTTTT.

V gene TRBV5-4 combines with J gene TRBJ2-7, with a tentative D call TRBD1 (6 bases). The CDR3 sequence is 13 residues long. From germline, CDR1 is SGHNT and CDR2 YYREEE (reference sequence). Trimming removed 4 bases at V and 0 bases at J, with 8 bases between. The CDR3 loop is CASSPDSSYEQYF. The DNA for the CDR3 is TGTGCCAGCAGCCCGGACAGCTCCTACGAGCAGTACTTC. Based on the CDR3 plus reference TRBV5-4 and TRBJ2-7, the full variable domain is ETGVTQSPTHLIKTRGQQVTLRCSSQSGHNTVSWYQQALGQGPQFIFQYYREEENGRGNFPPRFSGLQFPNYSSELNVNALELDDSALYLCASSPDSSYEQYFGPGTRLTVT.

This chain connects TRBV29-1 to TRBJ2-7; D tentatively fits TRBD1 or TRBD2 (5 bases each). Germline V gene lookup returns CDR1 SQVTM and CDR2 ANQGSEA. The V gene lost 3 bases and the J gene lost 0 bases, with 9 bases spanning the gap. This CDR3 has 13 amino acids. CDR3: CSVDGGHSYEQYF. The DNA of the CDR3 is TGCAGCGTTGATGGGGGTCACTCCTACGAGCAGTACTTC.

The J gene is TRBJ2-3, the V gene TRBV18; TRBD2 matches at 10 bases. Germline V gives CDR1 KGHSH, CDR2 LQKENI. V trimming: 3 bases; J trimming: 2 bases; junction bases outside the gene matches: 8. CDR3 length equals 17 residues. DNA of the CDR3: TGTGCCAGCTCACCGAGCTCTAGCGGGAGCCCCACAGATACGCAGTATTTT. Translation: CASSPSSSGSPTDTQYF.

The table lists this clonotype with a few counts. The chain has TRBV11-2 and TRBJ2-7, with 12 bases identical to TRBD2. CDR3 length: 18 residues. Unmatched junction bases numbered 13, after V lost 3 bases and J lost 4 bases. Germline CDR1 and CDR2: SGHAT and FQNNGV. As DNA, the CDR3 is TGTGCCAGCAGCTTCCCCATGACTAGCGGGAGAGGGGGGTACGAGCAGTACTTC. Its protein is CASSFPMTSGRGGYEQYF.

The rearrangement joins TRBV25-1 to TRBJ1-1, with D perhaps TRBD1 (5 bases). CDR1 and CDR2 from the germline V gene are MGHDK and SYGVNS. This CDR3 comprises 14 residues. The ends were cut back, 3 bases at V and 0 bases at J, with 8 bases in the middle. The CDR3 sequence: CASSDGHMNTEAFF. The DNA for the CDR3 is TGTGCCAGCAGTGACGGACACATGAACACTGAAGCTTTCTTT.

This chain links TRBV2 with TRBJ2-3; D ambiguous. Trimming shortened V by 4 bases and J by 2 bases, and 7 bases separated the two germline ends. The CDR3 has 13 amino acids. Germline lookup yields CDR1 SNHLY and CDR2 FYNNEI. The CDR3 DNA reads TGTGCCAGCAGTGTAGGCTTCACAGATACGCAGTATTTT. Its translation: CASSVGFTDTQYF.

This clonotype was counted many times. J is TRBJ2-2 and V is TRBV6-2 or TRBV6-3; D uncertain. This CDR3 spans 15 amino acids. Trimming left V 6 bases short and J 4 bases short, with 15 bases between. CDR1 MNHEY and CDR2 SVGEGT come from the germline V gene. Written as DNA, the CDR3 is TGTGCCAGCAGGGAAGGAGTAGCTGGCACCGGGGAGCTGTTTTTT. This translates into CASREGVAGTGELFF.

This clonotype was counted between two and nine times. The V call is TRBV5-1, the J call TRBJ1-5; 8 positions match TRBD1. The CDR3 consists of 14 residues. The V gene's germline CDR1 is SGHRS and CDR2 YFSETQ. J lost 5 bases, V lost 4 bases, and 5 bases had no gene match. The CDR3 spells CASSPQGEDQPQHF. DNA for the CDR3: TGCGCCAGCAGCCCACAGGGGGAGGATCAGCCCCAGCATTTT. Filled out from reference TRBV5-1 and TRBJ1-5, the complete variable domain reads KAGVTQTPRYLIKTRGQQVTLSCSPISGHRSVSWYQQTPGQGLQFLFEYFSETQRNKGNFPGRFSGRQFSNSRSEMNVSTLELGDSALYLCASSPQGEDQPQHFGDGTRLSIL.

The V and J genes are TRBV20-1 and TRBJ2-5; D may be TRBD1 (6 bases). The germline V gene encodes CDR1 DFQATT and CDR2 SNEGSKA (reference sequence). Trimming took 3 bases from V and 1 from J, leaving 12 bases between them. The CDR3 totals 14 residues. CDR3 nucleotide sequence: TGCAGTGCTAGTTTACAGGGAGCCCAAGAGACCCAGTACTTC. Its protein product is CSASLQGAQETQYF.

This clonotype was detected ten times or more. The chain has TRBV12-3 or TRBV12-4 and TRBJ2-6; TRBD1 or TRBD2 may be the D gene (5 bases each). Trimming cost V 9 bases and J 4 bases, with 10 bases left between them. The CDR3 totals 13 residues. The CDR3 nucleotides are TGTGCCAGTCAAGGGACCGGGGCCAACGTCCTGACTTTC. This gives the protein CASQGTGANVLTF.